This entry features one T cell receptor beta chain sequence. Its antigen is as yet unknown. The time point here: week 35, safety follow-up. A single vaccine dose contained 300 ug of mutant IDH1 20-mer peptide, and topical imiquimod was used with it. Across weeks 1, 3, 5, 7, 11, 15, 19 and 23, patients received a vaccination each time, eight in all. Donors had new IDH1-mutant astrocytomas of WHO grade 3 or 4 (ATRX-lost). This entry belongs to a study of a mutant IDH1 vaccine in newly diagnosed glioma. Study context: Initiation of the vaccine course occurred 4-6 weeks after radiotherapy alone, or alongside temozolomide cycles. V12 came at week 35, V13 at week 47.

Here immunoSEQ multiplex PCR was the method, and the copy in TCRdb shows in-frame clones only, minus some. The sample contains about 50,000 clones, around 80% of which appear only once. Per germline, CDR1 SNHLY and CDR2 FYNNEI. The V segment lost 4 bases and the J segment 2 bases; nucleotides outside the gene matches: 1. This CDR3 has 14 residues. The chain recombines TRBV2 with TRBJ1-5, with 8 positions matching TRBD1. The sequenced sample was PBMCs, obtained from a glioma patient whose treatment included an IDH1 peptide vaccine. This receptor was obtained from a woman aged 18 to 35 with glioma. The CDR3 DNA is TGTGCCAGCAGTGTACAGGGGGGCAATCAGCCCCAGCATTTT. Its protein product is CASSVQGGNQPQHF. Drawing the rest from reference TRBV2 and TRBJ1-5, the complete variable domain is EPEVTQTPSHQVTQMGQEVILRCVPISNHLYFYWYRQILGQKVEFLVSFYNNEISEKSEIFDDQFSVERPDGSNFTLKIRSTKLEDSAMYFCASSVQGGNQPQHFGDGTRLSIL.